This TCR beta chain was retrieved from a study of blood T cell repertoires in COVID-19 (dated by TCRdb to the early 2020s). Regarding the research as a whole: The collaborator samples originated in the United States, Italy and Spain and spanned the acute and convalescent phases of COVID-19. The material from the prospective study consisted of cDNA or gDNA derived from T cells, B-cell-depleted T cells, or PBMCs. The dataset comprised deeply sampled blood TCRbeta repertoires from subjects exposed to, actively infected with, or recovered from COVID-19. The repertoires were released in a freely available public database intended as a resource for research on the immune response to SARS-CoV-2. Samples came from the ongoing ImmuneRACE study (first 160 participants) plus 1,254 subjects from 6 global collaborators. A de-identified subject ID, COVID-19 status, age in years and sex were almost always included in the sample metadata. Where available, HLA class I and class II types were taken from metadata supplied by the sample provider and were not determined by assay-based typing. Overall results and qualifications from the work: The quantity of clinical and demographic metadata differed by source and by participant and was supplied without curation.

Inclusive of the bounding cysteine and phenylalanine, the CDR3 is 16 residues long. The entry retains the CDR3 DNA only, 48 bases that are in frame from base 1. V and J are trimmed by 4 bases and 2 bases, and the gene matches miss 5 bases of the junction. CDR1 and CDR2 (SEHNR, FQNEAQ) derive from the germline V gene (reference sequence). This clone was counted only a few times. Its binding antigen is unknown. No base quality information exists; no much larger clone differs at one position. Participants in the prospective study were aged about 18 to 90 years, lived in approximately 26 United States geographic areas, and enrolled through a virtual design. Cohort assignment in the prospective study relied on participant-reported clinical history from a screening survey and a study questionnaire. ImmuneRACE Cohort 3 recovered participants were defined by two consecutive negative NP/OP PCR tests, healthcare professional clearance, or symptom resolution. Mobile phlebotomists in the prospective study collected whole blood, serum and a nasopharyngeal or oropharyngeal swab from every participant. Additional blood draws and questionnaires over an approximately two-month period could optionally be provided by prospective study participants. Before DNA extraction, blood samples from the prospective study were shipped at room temperature or frozen.

TCRbeta CDR3 regions were amplified from genomic DNA using the immunoSEQ Assay, a bias-controlled multiplex PCR. As for the authors' bioinformatics: Nucleated cell counts per sample were estimated from amplification of reference gene primers within the assay. To quantify the absolute abundance of each unique TCRbeta CDR3 rearrangement, sequence reads were collapsed and filtered. For each sample, productive Simpson clonality was calculated by taking the square root of Simpson's diversity index across productive rearrangements. TCRdb took this table from immuneACCESS and kept in-frame rearrangements with V and J called. Such tables lack part of the clones; where checked against another copy, unresolved V genes explain under half of the gap, and the rest is unexplained. V, J and clone size were drawn from that table, and D and trimming were deduced from the DNA. The sample yields about 46,000 clones; more than 85% were counted once. Together, the top ten hold approximately 3.1% of the sample.

Rearrangement joined TRBV7-9 to TRBJ2-7; 13 central nucleotides agree with TRBD2. The receptor was isolated from a woman in her forties or fifties who had recovered from COVID-19. Sequenced input: PBMCs or T cells enriched from blood (not recorded which). The CDR3 loop reads CASSSLGLAGAYEQYF. The nucleotide sequence is given as TGTGCCAGCAGCTCCCTCGGACTAGCGGGAGCCTACGAGCAGTACTTC.